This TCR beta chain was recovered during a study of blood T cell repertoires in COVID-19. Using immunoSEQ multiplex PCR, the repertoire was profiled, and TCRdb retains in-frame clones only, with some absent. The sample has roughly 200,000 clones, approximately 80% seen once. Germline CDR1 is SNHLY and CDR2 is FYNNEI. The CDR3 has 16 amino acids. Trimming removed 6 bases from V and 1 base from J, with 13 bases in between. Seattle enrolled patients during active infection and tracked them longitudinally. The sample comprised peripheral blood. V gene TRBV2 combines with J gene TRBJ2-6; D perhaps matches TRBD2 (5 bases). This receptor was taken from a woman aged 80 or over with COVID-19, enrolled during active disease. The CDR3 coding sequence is TGTGCCAGCAGAACCAGCACTAGTTCTGGGGCCAACGTCCTGACTTTC. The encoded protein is CASRTSTSSGANVLTF. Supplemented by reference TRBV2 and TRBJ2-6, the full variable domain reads EPEVTQTPSHQVTQMGQEVILRCVPISNHLYFYWYRQILGQKVEFLVSFYNNEISEKSEIFDDQFSVERPDGSNFTLKIRSTKLEDSAMYFCASRTSTSSGANVLTFGAGSRLTVL.